The next 5 T cell receptor beta chains were all read from a single sample in a study of T-cell reconstitution after alpha-beta-depleted transplantation in children. Researchers prepared the TCRbeta library using unique molecular identifiers, the study reports. TCRdb passed the PCR reads through MiXCR, listing each CDR3 protein once. The sample has roughly 500,000 distinct CDR3 sequences; about 33% are singletons. This sample comprised PBMCs from the stem cell graft donor, obtained from the stem cell graft. Every receptor here comes from a human donor who donated a stem cell graft to a child with aplastic anemia.

The chain carries TRBV7-8 and TRBJ1-1; D gene unclear. Germline V CDR1 and CDR2: SGHVS, FQNEAQ. V lost 1 base and J lost 11, with 11 bases in between. This CDR3 is built from 12 residues. CDR3 amino acids: CASSLVVKRAFF. In DNA form, the CDR3 reads TGTGCCAGCAGCTTAGTGGTGAAGCGGGCTTTCTTT.

This clonotype was counted only a few times. The V gene is TRBV28, the J gene TRBJ2-7; 9 nucleotides align to TRBD1. The CDR3 is made up of 15 amino acids. V shed 3 bases, J shed 6 bases, and the junction held 9 bases outside the gene matches. CDR1 is MDHEN, CDR2 SYDVKM, per germline. In DNA form, the CDR3 reads TGTGCCAGCAGTTTTTACGGGACAGGGTTCGGCGAGCAGTACTTC. It encodes CASSFYGTGFGEQYF.

This clonotype was detected only once. The chain is built from TRBV11-3 and TRBJ1-3, with D uncertain. Trimming took off 3 bases at V and 0 bases at J, with 6 bases between the two ends. From germline, CDR1 is SGHNT and CDR2 YENEEA. There are 14 residues in the CDR3. The CDR3 reads CASSFPTSGNTIYF. The CDR3 nucleotides are TGTGCCAGCAGCTTCCCCACCTCTGGAAACACCATATATTTT.

This clonotype has a handful of counts. The rearrangement joins TRBV29-1 to TRBJ1-2, with TRBD1 matching over 9 bases. V gave up 4 bases and J gave up 10 bases; unmatched junction bases: 1. Per germline, CDR1 SQVTM and CDR2 ANQGSEA. The CDR3 covers 10 residues. The CDR3 bases are TGCAGCGTTGGGACAGGGGACTACACCTTC. This gives the protein CSVGTGDYTF.

This CDR3 reads CASTPGSGSTDTQYF. Here the CDR3 DNA reads TGCGCCAGCACCCCGGGTAGCGGGAGCACAGATACGCAGTATTTT. The chain links TRBV5-1 to TRBJ2-3, with 7 bases that match TRBD2. The V and J ends lost 6 bases and 0 bases, in that order; junction bases with no gene match: 7. CDR3 length equals 15 residues. Germline values: CDR1 SGHRS, CDR2 YFSETQ. The full variable domain, its missing parts supplied by reference TRBV5-1 and TRBJ2-3, is KAGVTQTPRYLIKTRGQQVTLSCSPISGHRSVSWYQQTPGQGLQFLFEYFSETQRNKGNFPGRFSGRQFSNSRSEMNVSTLELGDSALYLCASTPGSGSTDTQYFGPGTRLTVL.